This TCR beta chain was found in a study of T cells in Graves' hyperthyroidism and ophthalmopathy (dated by TCRdb to about 2019). Regarding the study in general: Peripheral blood samples were taken at initial diagnosis, before any treatment was given. TCR Vbeta CDR3 sequencing of around 130 peripheral blood samples (over 40 ophthalmopathy, 75 hyperthyroidism and roughly 17 progressor patients) is reported in the paper. After sampling, hyperthyroidism patients received methimazole starting at 30 mg daily, and ophthalmopathy patients received high-dose intravenous methylprednisolone. The study also compared thyroid tissue and blood T-cell repertoires from several Graves' hyperthyroidism patients. The approximately 100 discovery patients were divided at random into training and test sets in a 7:3 ratio. To identify distinguishing TCR V-J signatures, a discovery cohort of 95 to 100 patients was used, comprising 43 with Graves' ophthalmopathy and around 60 with stable Graves' hyperthyroidism. Prospective prediction of ophthalmopathy was tested in an independent validation cohort of fewer than 20 hyperthyroidism patients and some 17 patients who later progressed to ophthalmopathy.

There are a few counts of this clonotype. Its antigen specificity is not known. Qualities for individual bases were not recorded, and no much larger clone is one base off. Taken from the germline V gene (reference sequence), the CDR1 and CDR2 loops are LNHNV and YYDKDF. V ends up 1 base short and J 7 bases short, with an unmatched junction base count of 5. From the cysteine through the phenylalanine, the CDR3 covers 15 amino acids. Only CDR3 DNA is held: 45 bases, read in frame from base 1. Ophthalmopathy patients had moderately to severely active disease, with a Clinical Activity Score of 3 or more, a NOSPECS grade of 4 or more, and a disease duration of less than 3 months. Patients with uncontrolled infections, other autoimmune diseases, pregnancy or lactation were excluded. Diagnoses relied on clinical symptoms, serum thyroxine and TRAb, thyroid ultrasound and orbital computed tomography. PBMCs were separated from 8 to 10 ml of fresh peripheral blood using Ficoll-Paque density gradient centrifugation. Total RNA was extracted using Trizol reagent, and RNA quality was assessed on an Agilent 2100 Bioanalyzer.

Overall study results and their limits: Most expanded thyroid clonotypes (frequency above 0.001) were also found in blood, which suggests that blood repertoires may mirror thyroid immune responses. Sample size was not statistically predetermined, and investigators were not blinded to group allocation. A model built on a 13 V-J signature distinguished ophthalmopathy from stable hyperthyroidism, reaching roughly 88% sensitivity and 81.08% specificity in cross-validation and 80%/75% in testing. In validation, the model predicted progression to ophthalmopathy with 60% to 71% sensitivity and roughly 75% specificity, a median of 6.5 months before onset.

The TCR beta CDR3 regions were amplified from the RNA transcripts. The TCR CDR3 was subjected to a first round of RT-PCR using the HTBI primer set and the Qiagen OneStep RT-PCR kit. A second multiplex PCR round built the libraries, followed by size selection and purification. Sequencing of the libraries was done on an Illumina HiSeq2000 using paired-end 100 bp reads. In the original analysis: SOAPnuke was used to process the raw data, with reads discarded if the reads contained adapters or uncalled bases, had a mean Phred below 15, or lacked an exact constant-primer or identifier match. COPE v1.2.5 was used to merge the high-quality paired reads, and each unique nucleotide sequence was defined as a clonotype. MiTCR v1.1 was used to align clonotypes to the IMGT TRBV, TRBD and TRBJ reference segments. The analysis included only V-J combinations with a frequency above 0.0001, which together covered 99% to 99.2% of the repertoires. A TCS score was defined as the ratio between F50 (clonal expansion) and ExV (chaos), using BLOSUM62-based TCRdist between CDR3 peptides within each V-J. Welch's t-statistics and random forest reduced roughly 540 V-J features to under 15, which were used in a naive Bayes classifier (R e1071). In TCRdb, the public reads were trimmed at Q25 with fastp and aligned with MiXCR, with productive beta chains retained. Here each entry gathers all rows of one CDR3 protein and keeps the most common genes and DNA. TCRdb, rather than the study authors, made the V and J calls. In all, the sample holds under 300,000 distinct CDR3 sequences, and around 20% of those were seen once. Jointly, the top ten make up roughly 60% of the sample.

The sequenced material came from blood. The source of this sequence is a man aged 30 to 45 with Graves' ophthalmopathy. The rearranged segments are TRBV15 and TRBJ2-1; 9 junctional bases match TRBD2. The nucleotide sequence reads as follows: TGTGCCACCAGCAGAGCGGGACTAGCCAATAATGAGCAGTTCTTC. This yields the protein CATSRAGLANNEQFF.